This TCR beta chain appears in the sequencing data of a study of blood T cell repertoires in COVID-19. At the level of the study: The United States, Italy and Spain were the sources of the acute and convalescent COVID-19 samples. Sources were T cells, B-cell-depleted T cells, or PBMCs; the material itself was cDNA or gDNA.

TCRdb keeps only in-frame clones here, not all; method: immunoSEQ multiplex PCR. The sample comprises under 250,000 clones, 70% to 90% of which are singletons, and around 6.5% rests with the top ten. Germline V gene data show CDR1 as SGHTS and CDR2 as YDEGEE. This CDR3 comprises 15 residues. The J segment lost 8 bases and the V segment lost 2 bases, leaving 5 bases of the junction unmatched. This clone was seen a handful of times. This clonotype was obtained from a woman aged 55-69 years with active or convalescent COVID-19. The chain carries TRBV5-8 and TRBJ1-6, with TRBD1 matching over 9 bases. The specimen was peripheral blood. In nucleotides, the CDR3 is TGTGCCAGCAGCTTAGGGACAGGGAATTATTCACCCCTCCACTTT. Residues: CASSLGTGNYSPLHF.